This TCR beta chain is drawn from a study of OX40 agonist ivuxolimab in advanced cancers. The data were produced by immunoSEQ multiplex PCR, yet TCRdb's version contains in-frame clones alone and is incomplete. The sample lists some 80,000 clones; roughly 94% were seen once. With 7 bases removed from V and 4 bases from J, the gap between germline ends came to 13 bases. The CDR3 is 13 amino acids. CDR1 and CDR2 from the germline V gene are WSHSY and SAAADI. This clonotype was obtained from an adult with an advanced solid tumor such as melanoma, head and neck, liver or kidney cancer. The gene calls are TRBV10-2 and TRBJ1-2; the D is unclear. The starting material was CD4+ or CD8+ T cells sorted from blood, obtained in a trial of the OX40 agonist ivuxolimab. The CDR3 DNA reads as TGCGCCAGCACTTCCGGGGAATCCTATGGCTACACCTTC. Translating it yields CASTSGESYGYTF.